This passage covers 15 T cell receptor beta chains from one sample sequenced in a study of cytomegalovirus exposure and HLA in healthy donors. 60 Vbeta and 13 Jbeta primers were used in PCR. Clones were read by immunoSEQ multiplex PCR, and TCRdb kept only the in-frame ones, dropping some. This sample has some 190,000 clones, with around 88% found just once. The material sequenced was PBMCs. These receptors were obtained from a man aged 40-49 years in good health and CMV-seropositive.

The CDR3 region is CASSPRGAREQYF. CDR3 in DNA: TGTGCCAGCAGCCCCCGGGGGGCGCGGGAGCAGTACTTC. The chain carries TRBV7-8 and TRBJ2-7, with a weak D call TRBD2 (7 bases). Trimming stripped 5 bases from V and 7 bases from J, with 15 bases between. Looked up from germline, CDR1 is SGHVS and CDR2 is FQNEAQ. The CDR3 length is 13 residues.

V is TRBV19 and J is TRBJ2-1, with 10 bases identical to TRBD2. V trimming: 4 bases; J trimming: 6 bases; junction bases outside the gene matches: 3. CDR1 is LNHDA, CDR2 SQIVND, per germline (reference sequence). This CDR3 contains 14 residues. CDR3 sequence: CASSSLAGVNEQFF. The CDR3 DNA follows: TGTGCCAGTAGTAGTCTAGCGGGAGTCAATGAGCAGTTCTTC.

The rearrangement joins TRBV14 to TRBJ2-1, with TRBD2 identical over 12 bases. Germline CDR1 SGHDN, CDR2 FVKESK. Losses at the gene ends were 4 bases for V and 2 bases for J; bases not matched to a gene: 3. CDR3 length equals 16 residues. This CDR3 reads CASSPTSGRTYNEQFF. As DNA, the CDR3 is TGTGCCAGCAGCCCTACTAGCGGGAGGACCTACAATGAGCAGTTCTTC.

This chain uses TRBV18 with TRBJ2-2, with 8 bases lining up with TRBD2. The V segment lost 3 bases and the J segment 5 bases; nucleotides outside the gene matches: 8. CDR3 length: 16 amino acids. Germline CDR1 and CDR2: KGHSH and LQKENI. The CDR3 sequence: CASSPLQRELTGELFF. CDR3 nucleotide sequence: TGTGCCAGCTCACCTCTCCAGCGGGAGTTAACCGGGGAGCTGTTTTTT.

This chain uses TRBV18 with TRBJ2-5, with a possible D match to TRBD2 (5 bases). V lost 3 bases, J lost 2 bases, and 10 bases lay in between. The CDR3 has 14 residues. Germline V CDR1 and CDR2: KGHSH, LQKENI. CDR3 nucleotides: TGTGCCAGCTCACCCTCGGGAACACAAGAGACCCAGTACTTC. It encodes CASSPSGTQETQYF. The whole variable domain, filled in from reference TRBV18 and TRBJ2-5, reads NAGVMQNPRHLVRRRGQEARLRCSPMKGHSHVYWYRQLPEEGLKFMVYLQKENIIDESGMPKERFSAEFPKEGPSILRIQQVVRGDSAAYFCASSPSGTQETQYFGPGTRLLVL.

J is TRBJ2-3 and V is TRBV29-1, with 7 bases lining up with TRBD2. CDR3 length: 14 amino acids. J was trimmed by 1 base and V by 3 bases; bases with no gene match: 4. In germline, CDR1 is SQVTM, CDR2 ANQGSEA. The CDR3 loop is CSVDASGGTDTQYF. The CDR3 DNA follows: TGCAGCGTTGATGCTAGCGGTGGCACAGATACGCAGTATTTT.

The rearrangement joins TRBV7-8 to TRBJ1-3; D gene uncertain. Trimming left V 7 bases short and J 4 bases short, with 11 bases between. CDR3 length: 13 amino acids. Per the germline V gene, CDR1 is SGHVS and CDR2 is FQNEAQ. CDR3 DNA sequence: TGTGCCAGCACCCAGACGCGGGGAAACACCATATATTTT. Encoded protein: CASTQTRGNTIYF.

V usage is TRBV5-1 and J usage is TRBJ2-7; 7 positions agree with TRBD1. This CDR3 region has 14 residues. After removal of 2 bases from V and 2 bases from J, the junction contained 4 bases not matched to a gene. Germline V gene data show CDR1 as SGHRS and CDR2 as YFSETQ. Here the CDR3 DNA reads TGCGCCAGCAGCTTCCGGGACAGTACCTACGAGCAGTACTTC. As protein: CASSFRDSTYEQYF.

The chain carries TRBV29-1 and TRBJ2-1, with D tentatively TRBD2 (6 bases). CDR1 is SQVTM, CDR2 ANQGSEA, per germline. V was trimmed by 5 bases and J by 0 bases, leaving 8 bases between them. The CDR3 contains 13 residues. CDR3 in amino acids: CSVLRDSYNEQFF. In DNA, the CDR3 is TGCAGCGTTCTGCGGGACTCCTACAATGAGCAGTTCTTC.

The V and J genes are TRBV27 and TRBJ1-1, with D unresolved. Germline V gene data show CDR1 as MNHEY and CDR2 as SMNVEV (reference sequence). This CDR3 has 17 residues. Trimming stripped 2 bases from V and 4 bases from J, with 20 bases between. The CDR3 protein is CASSLGRGEVGPTEAFF. CDR3 coding DNA: TGTGCCAGCAGTTTAGGTCGCGGGGAGGTTGGCCCCACTGAAGCTTTCTTT.

This clone has a single count. J is TRBJ1-2 and V is TRBV6-1; D ambiguous. Trimming cost V 2 bases and J 2 bases, with 9 bases left between them. The CDR3 has 14 amino acids. Looked up from germline, CDR1 is MNHNS and CDR2 is SASEGT. DNA of the CDR3: TGTGCCAGCAGTGAATATCAGACAAACTATGGCTACACCTTC. This translates into CASSEYQTNYGYTF.

This chain links TRBV7-2 with TRBJ2-7, with TRBD2 matching over 10 bases. This CDR3 spans 16 amino acids. V lost 2 bases, J lost 0 bases, and 4 bases stayed unmatched. Per germline, CDR1 SGHTA and CDR2 FQGNSA. CDR3 region: CASSLRASGSSYEQYF. The CDR3 DNA sequence: TGTGCCAGCAGCTTACGGGCTAGCGGGAGCTCCTACGAGCAGTACTTC.

The gene calls are TRBV4-2 and TRBJ1-1, with D perhaps TRBD1 (5 bases). The length of the CDR3 is 13 residues. The V end was cut by 4 bases, the J end by 5 bases, with 11 bases between. CDR1 LGHNA and CDR2 YNFKEQ come from the germline V gene. The CDR3 DNA reads as TGTGCCAGCAGCCGGCAGGGTTTTACTGAAGCTTTCTTT. Its protein is CASSRQGFTEAFF.

CDR3 coding DNA: TGCGCCAGCAGTGCAGGGGAAGGGGAGCAGTTCTTC. It encodes CASSAGEGEQFF. The genes are TRBV10-1 and TRBJ2-1, with D perhaps matching TRBD1 (6 bases). The CDR3 covers 12 residues. Looked up from germline, CDR1 is WNHNN and CDR2 is SYGVQD (reference sequence). With 4 bases removed from V and 10 bases from J, the gap between germline ends came to 11 bases.

This chain joins TRBV5-5 and TRBJ2-1, with 7 positions matching TRBD2. With 0 bases clipped from V and 12 bases from J, the junction kept 15 bases outside the gene matches. Germline V CDR1 and CDR2: SGHKS, YYEKEE (reference sequence). The CDR3 is made up of 16 amino acids. CDR3 sequence (DNA): TGTGCCAGCAGCTTGGAAGGCGAACGACTAGCCCGGGGGCAGTTCTTC. It translates to CASSLEGERLARGQFF.